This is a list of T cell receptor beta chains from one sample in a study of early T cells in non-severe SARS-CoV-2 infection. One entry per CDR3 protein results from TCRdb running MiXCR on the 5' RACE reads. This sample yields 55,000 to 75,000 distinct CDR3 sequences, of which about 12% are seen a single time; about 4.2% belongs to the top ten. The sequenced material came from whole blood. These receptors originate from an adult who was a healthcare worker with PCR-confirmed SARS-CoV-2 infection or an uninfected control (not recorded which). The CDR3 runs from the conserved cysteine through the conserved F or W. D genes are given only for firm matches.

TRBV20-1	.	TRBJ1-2	CSASKRAGPLWSGYTF
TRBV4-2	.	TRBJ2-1	CASSQDGWDEQFF
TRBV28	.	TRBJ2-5	CASRGDLGYETQYF
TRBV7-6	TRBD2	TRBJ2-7	CASSLFDSGTSVYEQYF
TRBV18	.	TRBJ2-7	CASSPSQGPAYEQYF
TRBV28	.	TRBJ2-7	CASSLAPYEQYF
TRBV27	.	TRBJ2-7	CASSQGYEQYF
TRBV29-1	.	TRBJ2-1	CSAKYNEQFF
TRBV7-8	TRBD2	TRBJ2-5	CASSSTGGLAGQETQYF
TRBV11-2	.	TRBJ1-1	CASSLAGAYTEAFF